The rows below give T cell receptor beta chains drawn from one sample of a study of T cells in Graves' hyperthyroidism and ophthalmopathy. MiXCR, run by TCRdb on the multiplex PCR reads, gives a single entry per CDR3 protein. This sample yields about 270,000 distinct CDR3 sequences, of which 25% are seen a single time; about 25% belongs to the top ten. The sequenced sample was blood. The receptor source for this set is a man in his forties with Graves' hyperthyroidism that later progressed to Graves' ophthalmopathy. CDR3s include the opening cysteine and the closing phenylalanine or tryptophan. D genes are given only for firm matches. A clone size is listed for some rows: how often the clone was seen (once, few, many), or a class if it is expanded.

CDR3 DNA: TGTGCCAGCAGTTTAAGGGCAGGGTGGAATCAGCCCCAGCATTTT; CDR3 protein: CASSLRAGWNQPQHF; V gene: TRBV12-3/TRBV12-4; J gene: TRBJ1-5; clone size: many; D gene: .
CDR3 DNA: TGTGCCAGCAACGGACGGGGAGGTGAAGCTTTCTTT; CDR3 protein: CASNGRGGEAFF; V gene: TRBV27; J gene: TRBJ1-1; clone size: .; D gene: .
CDR3 DNA: TGTGCCAGCAGCCAAGATGGACAGGGCGGGTACGAGCAGTACTTC; CDR3 protein: CASSQDGQGGYEQYF; V gene: TRBV14; J gene: TRBJ2-7; clone size: many; D gene: TRBD1
CDR3 DNA: TGTGCCTGGACGTACGGACAGGGGGGTTCACCCCTCCACTTT; CDR3 protein: CAWTYGQGGSPLHF; V gene: TRBV30; J gene: TRBJ1-6; clone size: many; D gene: TRBD1
CDR3 DNA: TGTGCCAGCAGCTTAGGTCCGGGACAGGGGTTCTCCTACGAGCAGTACTTC; CDR3 protein: CASSLGPGQGFSYEQYF; V gene: TRBV11-2; J gene: TRBJ2-7; clone size: many; D gene: TRBD1
CDR3 DNA: TGTGCCTGGAGTGTCGGGCGGCTGACCAGGGGGGGGGCTTTCTTT; CDR3 protein: CAWSVGRLTRGGAFF; V gene: TRBV30; J gene: TRBJ1-1; clone size: .; D gene: TRBD1
CDR3 DNA: TGCAGCGTTGGACAGGGATCTCTCGACGAGCAGTACTTC; CDR3 protein: CSVGQGSLDEQYF; V gene: TRBV29-1; J gene: TRBJ2-7; clone size: few; D gene: TRBD1
CDR3 DNA: TGCAGTGCTAGAGACAGGGGGTTAAAGTACTTC; CDR3 protein: CSARDRGLKYF; V gene: TRBV20-1; J gene: TRBJ2-7; clone size: many; D gene: TRBD1
CDR3 DNA: TGTGCCAGCAGCCGTGGGACAGCGCGGGAGACCCAGTACTTC; CDR3 protein: CASSRGTARETQYF; V gene: TRBV4-2; J gene: TRBJ2-5; clone size: many; D gene: TRBD1
CDR3 DNA: TGTGCCAGCAGTTACGTGCAGTCAATATACTCTCAGCCCCAGCATTTT; CDR3 protein: CASSYVQSIYSQPQHF; V gene: TRBV6-5; J gene: TRBJ1-5; clone size: many; D gene: .
CDR3 DNA: TGTGCCAGCAGCACGGGGGGAGCCAAAAACATTCAGTACTTC; CDR3 protein: CASSTGGAKNIQYF; V gene: TRBV12-3/TRBV12-4; J gene: TRBJ2-4; clone size: few; D gene: TRBD2
CDR3 DNA: TGTGCCAGCAGCTTAAGGTCTAGCGGGGTCCAAGAGACCCAGTACTTC; CDR3 protein: CASSLRSSGVQETQYF; V gene: TRBV7-9; J gene: TRBJ2-5; clone size: many; D gene: TRBD2
CDR3 DNA: TGTGCCAGCAGTTACGCCGGGACAGGTGGGGAGACCCAGTACTTC; CDR3 protein: CASSYAGTGGETQYF; V gene: TRBV6-2/TRBV6-3; J gene: TRBJ2-5; clone size: .; D gene: TRBD1
CDR3 DNA: TGTGCCAGCACCTCATGGGGGTCGGAGACCCAGTACTTC; CDR3 protein: CASTSWGSETQYF; V gene: TRBV12-3/TRBV12-4; J gene: TRBJ2-5; clone size: few; D gene: .
CDR3 DNA: TGTGCCAGTACCCACCTCTACCGGGGGCTCTCCGGGGAGCTGTTTTTT; CDR3 protein: CASTHLYRGLSGELFF; V gene: TRBV19; J gene: TRBJ2-2; clone size: few; D gene: .
CDR3 DNA: TGCAGTGCGCAGAACCTAAAAAGGGGGGAGACCCAGTACTTC; CDR3 protein: CSAQNLKRGETQYF; V gene: TRBV20-1; J gene: TRBJ2-5; clone size: .; D gene: .
CDR3 DNA: TGTGCCAGCAGTTCCCTGATTTCGGTGTCCTACGAGCAGTACTTC; CDR3 protein: CASSSLISVSYEQYF; V gene: TRBV28; J gene: TRBJ2-7; clone size: many; D gene: .